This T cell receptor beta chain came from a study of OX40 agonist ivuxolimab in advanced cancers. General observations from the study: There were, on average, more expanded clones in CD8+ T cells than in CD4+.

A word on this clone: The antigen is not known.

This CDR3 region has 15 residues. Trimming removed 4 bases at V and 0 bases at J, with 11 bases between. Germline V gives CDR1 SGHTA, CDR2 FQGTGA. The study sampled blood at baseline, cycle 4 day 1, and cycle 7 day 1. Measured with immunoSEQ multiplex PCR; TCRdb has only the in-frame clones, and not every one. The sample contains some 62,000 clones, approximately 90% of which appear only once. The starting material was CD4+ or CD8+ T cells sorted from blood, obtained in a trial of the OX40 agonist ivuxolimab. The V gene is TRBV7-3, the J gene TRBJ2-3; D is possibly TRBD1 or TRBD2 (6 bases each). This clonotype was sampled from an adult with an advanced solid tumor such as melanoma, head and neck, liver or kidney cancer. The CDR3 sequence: CASSSLGGSTDTQYF. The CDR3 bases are TGTGCCAGCAGCTCCCTAGGGGGGAGCACAGATACGCAGTATTTT.